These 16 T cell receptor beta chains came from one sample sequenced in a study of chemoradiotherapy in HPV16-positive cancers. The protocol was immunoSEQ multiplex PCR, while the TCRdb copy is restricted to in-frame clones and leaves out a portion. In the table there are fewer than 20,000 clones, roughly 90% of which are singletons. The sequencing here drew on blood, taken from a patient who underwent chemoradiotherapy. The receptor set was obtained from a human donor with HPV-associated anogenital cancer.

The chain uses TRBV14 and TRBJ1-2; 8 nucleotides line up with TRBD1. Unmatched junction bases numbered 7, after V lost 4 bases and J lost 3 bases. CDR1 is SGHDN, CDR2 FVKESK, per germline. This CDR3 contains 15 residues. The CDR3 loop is CASSPLQGAYYGYTF. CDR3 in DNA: TGTGCCAGCAGCCCCCTTCAGGGGGCTTACTATGGCTACACCTTC.

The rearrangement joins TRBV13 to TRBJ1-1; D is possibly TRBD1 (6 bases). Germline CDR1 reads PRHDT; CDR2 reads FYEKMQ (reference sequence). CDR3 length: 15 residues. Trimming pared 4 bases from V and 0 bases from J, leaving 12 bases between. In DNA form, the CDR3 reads TGTGCCAGCAGCTACGACAGGCACATGAACACTGAAGCTTTCTTT. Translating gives CASSYDRHMNTEAFF. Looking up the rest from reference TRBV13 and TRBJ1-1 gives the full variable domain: AAGVIQSPRHLIKEKRETATLKCYPIPRHDTVYWYQQGPGQDPQFLISFYEKMQSDKGSIPDRFSAQQFSDYHSELNMSSLELGDSALYFCASSYDRHMNTEAFFGQGTRLTVV.

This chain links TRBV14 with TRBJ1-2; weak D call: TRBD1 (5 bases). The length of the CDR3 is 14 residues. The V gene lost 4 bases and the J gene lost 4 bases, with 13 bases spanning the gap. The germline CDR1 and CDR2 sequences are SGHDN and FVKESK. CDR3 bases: TGTGCCAGCAGCCCTGGGAGGGGACCCTATGGCTACACCTTC. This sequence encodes CASSPGRGPYGYTF.

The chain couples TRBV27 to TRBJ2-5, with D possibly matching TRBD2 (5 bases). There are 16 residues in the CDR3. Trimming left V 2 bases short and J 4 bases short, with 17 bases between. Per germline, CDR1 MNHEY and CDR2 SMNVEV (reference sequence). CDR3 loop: CASSLEGPRRGETQYF. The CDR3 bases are TGTGCCAGCAGTTTAGAGGGCCCCAGACGGGGAGAGACCCAGTACTTC.

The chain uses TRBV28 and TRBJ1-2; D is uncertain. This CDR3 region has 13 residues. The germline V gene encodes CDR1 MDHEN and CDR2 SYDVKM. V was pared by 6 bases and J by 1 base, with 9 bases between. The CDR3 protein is CASSLMGNYGYTF. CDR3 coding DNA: TGTGCCAGCAGCTTGATGGGTAACTATGGCTACACCTTC.

CDR3 coding DNA: TGTGCCAGCAGCCCGGGCCCGGCGACACCCTATGGCTACACCTTC. Protein: CASSPGPATPYGYTF. The V call is TRBV27, the J call TRBJ1-2, with D unclear. Germline CDR1 is MNHEY and CDR2 is SMNVEV (reference sequence). The CDR3 length is 15 residues. V gave up 6 bases and J gave up 4 bases, with 18 bases separating them.

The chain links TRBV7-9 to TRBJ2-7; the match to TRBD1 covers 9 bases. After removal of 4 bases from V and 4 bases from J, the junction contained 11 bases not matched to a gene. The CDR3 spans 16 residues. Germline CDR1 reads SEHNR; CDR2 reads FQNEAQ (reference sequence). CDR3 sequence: CASSSAGQGASYEQYF. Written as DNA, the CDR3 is TGTGCCAGCAGCTCAGCGGGACAGGGTGCTTCTTACGAGCAGTACTTC. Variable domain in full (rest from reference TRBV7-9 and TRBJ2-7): DTGVSQNPRHKITKRGQNVTFRCDPISEHNRLYWYRQTLGQGPEFLTYFQNEAQLEKSRLLSDRFSAERPKGSFSTLEIQRTEQGDSAMYLCASSSAGQGASYEQYFGPGTRLTVT.

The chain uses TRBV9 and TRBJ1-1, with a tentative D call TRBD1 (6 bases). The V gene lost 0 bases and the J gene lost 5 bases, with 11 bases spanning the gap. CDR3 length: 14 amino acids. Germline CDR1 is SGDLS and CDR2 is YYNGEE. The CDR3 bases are TGTGCCAGCAGCGTAGGGGGGGCGAGGACTGAAGCTTTCTTT. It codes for CASSVGGARTEAFF.

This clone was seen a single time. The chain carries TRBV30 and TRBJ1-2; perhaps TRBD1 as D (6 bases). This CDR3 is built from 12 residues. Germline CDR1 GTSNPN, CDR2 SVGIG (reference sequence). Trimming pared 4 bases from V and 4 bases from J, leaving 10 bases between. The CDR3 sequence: CAWTRGSYGYTF. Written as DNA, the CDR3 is TGTGCCTGGACGAGGGGGAGCTATGGCTACACCTTC. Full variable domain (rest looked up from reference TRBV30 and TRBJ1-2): SQTIHQWPATLVQPVGSPLSLECTVEGTSNPNLYWYRQAAGRGLQLLFYSVGIGQISSEVPQNLSASRPQDRQFILSSKKLLLSDSGFYLCAWTRGSYGYTFGSGTRLTVV.

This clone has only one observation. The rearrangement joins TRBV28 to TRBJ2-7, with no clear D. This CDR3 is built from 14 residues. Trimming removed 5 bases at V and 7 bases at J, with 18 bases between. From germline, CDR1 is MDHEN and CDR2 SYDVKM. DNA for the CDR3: TGTGCCAGCAGTGACGGATTCTCCCCGTGGGAGCAGTACTTC. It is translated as CASSDGFSPWEQYF.

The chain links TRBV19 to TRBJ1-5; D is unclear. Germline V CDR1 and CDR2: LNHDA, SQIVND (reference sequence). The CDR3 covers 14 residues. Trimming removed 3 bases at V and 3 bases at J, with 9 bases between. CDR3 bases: TGTGCCAGTAGTATTTCCCGCACCAATCAGCCCCAGCATTTT. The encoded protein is CASSISRTNQPQHF.

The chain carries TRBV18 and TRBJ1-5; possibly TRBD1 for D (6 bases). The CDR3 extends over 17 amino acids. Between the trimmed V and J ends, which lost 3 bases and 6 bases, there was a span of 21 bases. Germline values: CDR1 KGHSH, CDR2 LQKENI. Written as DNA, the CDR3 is TGTGCCAGCTCACCGCTGGGGCGGGAAGGGGGTAGTCAGCCCCAGCATTTT. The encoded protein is CASSPLGREGGSQPQHF.

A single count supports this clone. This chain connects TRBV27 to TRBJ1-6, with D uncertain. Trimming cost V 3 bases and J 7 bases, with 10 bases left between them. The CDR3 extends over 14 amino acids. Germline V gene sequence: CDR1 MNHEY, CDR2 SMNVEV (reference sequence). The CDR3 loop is CASSFIALNSPLHF. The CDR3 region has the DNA TGTGCCAGCAGTTTTATAGCATTGAATTCACCCCTCCACTTT.

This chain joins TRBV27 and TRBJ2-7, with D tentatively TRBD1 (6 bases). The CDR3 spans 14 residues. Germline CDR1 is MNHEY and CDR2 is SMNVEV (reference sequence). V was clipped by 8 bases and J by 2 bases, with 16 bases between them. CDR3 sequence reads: CASLDLQGTYEQYF. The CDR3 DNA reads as TGTGCCAGCCTGGACCTACAGGGCACCTACGAGCAGTACTTC.

CDR3 nucleotides: TGTGCCAGCGGACTTGACATCTCAGGGTTTATGGGCTATGGCTACACCTTC. The encoded protein is CASGLDISGFMGYGYTF. This chain uses TRBV28 with TRBJ1-2; D is possibly TRBD1 (5 bases). Trimming left V 8 bases short and J 4 bases short, with 26 bases between. Germline V gene sequence: CDR1 MDHEN, CDR2 SYDVKM. The CDR3 extends over 17 amino acids.

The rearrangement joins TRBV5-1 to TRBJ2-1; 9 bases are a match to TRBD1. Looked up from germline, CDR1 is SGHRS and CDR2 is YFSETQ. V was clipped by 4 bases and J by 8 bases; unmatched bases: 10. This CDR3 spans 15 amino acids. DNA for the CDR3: TGCGCCAGCAGCCCCTACGGGACAGGGAATCATGAGCAGTTCTTC. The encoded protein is CASSPYGTGNHEQFF. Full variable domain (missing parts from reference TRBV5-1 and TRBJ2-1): KAGVTQTPRYLIKTRGQQVTLSCSPISGHRSVSWYQQTPGQGLQFLFEYFSETQRNKGNFPGRFSGRQFSNSRSEMNVSTLELGDSALYLCASSPYGTGNHEQFFGPGTRLTVL.